Listed below are T cell receptor beta chains from one sample, sequenced in a study of breast tumors, draining lymph nodes, adjacent tissues. TCRdb fed the multiplex PCR reads into MiXCR, producing one record per CDR3 protein. The sample yields about 15,000 distinct CDR3 sequences, approximately 57% seen once. The sample consisted of tumor-adjacent breast tissue. Receptors were obtained from a female donor with breast cancer. Some clones in this sample may be carry-over from other donors' samples. Both conserved end residues are trimmed from each CDR3. Fields, in order: V gene, CDR3 length, CDR3 protein.

v_gene: TRBV5-5; len: 13; CDR3aa: ASSLADSPYEKLF
v_gene: TRBV24-1; len: 14; CDR3aa: ATSDTGTAHTGELF
v_gene: TRBV24-1; len: 13; CDR3aa: ATSDADKYQETQY
v_gene: TRBV20-1; len: 11; CDR3aa: SAVPGQGQPQH
v_gene: TRBV11-2; len: 13; CDR3aa: ASSFGGGALNGQF
v_gene: TRBV27; len: 13; CDR3aa: ASSTFVTGGYEQY
v_gene: TRBV6-2/TRBV6-3; len: 20; CDR3aa: ASSYSNRDEQYVGPGTGELF
v_gene: TRBV5-6; len: 14; CDR3aa: ASSLVSGQGMYEQY
v_gene: TRBV9; len: 14; CDR3aa: ASSASSGGAGSELF
v_gene: TRBV5-1; len: 11; CDR3aa: ASSLVAGYEQF
v_gene: TRBV2; len: 13; CDR3aa: AISETGGVSYEQY
v_gene: TRBV18; len: 11; CDR3aa: ASSTGLQETQY
v_gene: TRBV19; len: 14; CDR3aa: ASSIEGVGGLQPQH
v_gene: TRBV5-1; len: 11; CDR3aa: ASSSGQDYGYT
v_gene: TRBV9; len: 15; CDR3aa: ASSPRLAAGIDYEQY
v_gene: TRBV20-1; len: 11; CDR3aa: SASPNVLYEQY
v_gene: TRBV2; len: 12; CDR3aa: ASSEYKGRQPQH
v_gene: TRBV3-1; len: 9; CDR3aa: ASSYSYEQY
v_gene: TRBV24-1; len: 11; CDR3aa: ATSTGHQETQY
v_gene: TRBV10-3; len: 13; CDR3aa: AISGLDGLNYGYT
v_gene: TRBV6-4; len: 14; CDR3aa: ASSETAGSSTDTQY
v_gene: TRBV2; len: 13; CDR3aa: ASTSDLAGTGELF
v_gene: TRBV12-3/TRBV12-4; len: 12; CDR3aa: ASSPRGGRSEQF
v_gene: TRBV12-5; len: 15; CDR3aa: ASGLGDRGRVTDTQY
v_gene: TRBV20-1; len: 13; CDR3aa: SAPPPGKRTSPLH
v_gene: TRBV5-1; len: 12; CDR3aa: ASKTGQTNYGYT
v_gene: TRBV7-9; len: 10; CDR3aa: ASSADRAEQF
v_gene: TRBV11-3; len: 13; CDR3aa: ASSLPGSSNQPQH
v_gene: TRBV20-1; len: 14; CDR3aa: SARDPGGSGANVLT
v_gene: TRBV5-1; len: 15; CDR3aa: ASSLDPLGQTNEKLF
v_gene: TRBV3-1; len: 13; CDR3aa: ASGGTGSGNRPQH
v_gene: TRBV24-1; len: 10; CDR3aa: ATQGRGNTIY
v_gene: TRBV2; len: 10; CDR3aa: ASSEAGVSLH
v_gene: TRBV6-5; len: 12; CDR3aa: ASSYDGRGEKLF
v_gene: TRBV15; len: 12; CDR3aa: ATSLTAPTDTQY
v_gene: TRBV18; len: 11; CDR3aa: ASSLQGLKTQY
v_gene: TRBV3-1; len: 12; CDR3aa: ASSPQVGWGTQY
v_gene: TRBV20-1; len: 12; CDR3aa: SAKSGQLGYGYT
v_gene: TRBV10-3; len: 8; CDR3aa: ASRENGYT
v_gene: TRBV5-1; len: 13; CDR3aa: ASSLTGGSNEKLF
v_gene: TRBV7-7; len: 11; CDR3aa: ASSPHEGYEQY
v_gene: TRBV5-4; len: 14; CDR3aa: ASSPAGTLNTGELF
v_gene: TRBV7-3; len: 13; CDR3aa: ASSLHNLGNYPLH
v_gene: TRBV7-9; len: 15; CDR3aa: ASSLSLNTEANYGYT
v_gene: TRBV5-5; len: 11; CDR3aa: ASSWGSEQPQH
v_gene: TRBV15; len: 12; CDR3aa: ATSEGLDYNEQF
v_gene: TRBV9; len: 14; CDR3aa: ASSVGAGTGYNEQF
v_gene: TRBV5-1; len: 11; CDR3aa: ASLGVTGNTIY
v_gene: TRBV11-2; len: 12; CDR3aa: ASSLAAGNAEAF
v_gene: TRBV5-8; len: 12; CDR3aa: ASSRTGAVYEQY
v_gene: TRBV7-9; len: 13; CDR3aa: ASSPRTGYNSPLH
v_gene: TRBV12-3/TRBV12-4; len: 11; CDR3aa: ASSFSGVTEAF
v_gene: TRBV7-8; len: 13; CDR3aa: VSSPWTNEDYGYT
v_gene: TRBV7-3; len: 14; CDR3aa: ASSLTTSGVSDTQY
v_gene: TRBV19; len: 12; CDR3aa: ASSMRGMGQPQH